This record covers a single TCR beta chain. Its antigen is not yet known. Since a much larger clone is just one base distant, this may be a read error. RNA was isolated from bulk unsorted tissue, and RNA quality was assessed with a NanoDrop ND-1000 and an Agilent 2100. Normal lung samples were distant non-tumor tissue taken more than 3 cm from the tumor edge. The donors were newly diagnosed lung cancer patients admitted for thoracic surgery in China from August to November 2014 who had not received prior chemotherapy. Patients who had received previous radiotherapy or chemotherapy, or who had another concurrent cancer, were excluded from the study. Surgical tissue pieces of 1-2 cm3 were preserved in RNAlater solution and stored at -80 °C until use. The CDR3 sequence holds 13 residues, the cysteine and phenylalanine included. This entry keeps only the CDR3 DNA: 39 bases, framed from base 1. V is shortened by 2 bases, J by 1 base, and the region joining them spans 9 bases. Per the germline V gene (reference sequence), GTSNPN is the CDR1 and SVGIG is the CDR2.

Library method: multiplex PCR. The reads were generated on an Illumina HiSeq 2500. TCRbeta libraries were built by three rounds of nested PCR using primers (Table S4), following protocols modified from ARM-PCR. Before sequencing, PCR products in the 200-500 bp range were cut out of the gel and cleaned up using the QIAquick gel extraction kit. The paper's data handling went like this. Trimmomatic was used to clean the reads, FLASH was used to merge the reads into complete CDR3 sequences, and MiTCR was used to assign the reads to V(D)J germline segments. VDJtools was used to compute clonal diversity as the inverse Simpson's index. In-frame sequences lacking a premature stop codon were counted as productive reads. TCRdb reran the public reads through fastp at Q25 and MiXCR, keeping productive beta chains. Every entry covers one CDR3 protein and lists the most common genes and DNA from its rows. What appears here as the V and J calls and clone size reflects TCRdb's work, not the paper's. Recorded for this sample are 45,000 to 65,000 distinct CDR3 sequences; about 70% of them occurred a single time. In total, the top ten clones hold approximately 23% of the sample.

These data originate in a study of tumor and adjacent non-tumor tissue in lung cancer (dated by TCRdb to the late 2010s). Looking at the study overall: Patients with adenocarcinoma (roughly 12), squamous cell carcinoma (2) and small cell lung cancer (1) were included in the cohort. The roughly 15 enrolled patients, of whom 10 were men and 5 were women, were aged roughly 31 to 85 years and were diagnosed with TNM stage I to III disease. Sequencing produced 100 million to 150 million productive TCRbeta reads in total, an average of about 4 million reads per sample. The study compared bulk TCRbeta repertoires between lung tumor tissue and matched distant non-tumor lung tissue from 15 lung cancer patients. TCRbeta CDR3 sequencing was performed on roughly 32 paired specimens, with one tumor sample and one normal lung sample collected per patient.

Broad study findings and their caveats: Tumor tissue showed significantly greater TCR diversity (inverse Simpson) than normal lung tissue (roughly 430 vs 170, P = 0.0075, Mann-Whitney U test). Only around 16 patients were in the cohort, and the authors stated that larger samples and more detailed clinical data are needed. Peripheral blood was not sequenced, so blood TCRbeta repertoires were not examined in the lung cancer patients of the study. The top 100 clones made up a significantly larger cumulative share of the repertoire in normal lung than in tumor tissue. Neither the sequencing platform nor unique molecular identifiers are named or mentioned anywhere in the methods. TCR diversity was significantly higher in younger patients, and higher tumor TCR diversity was associated with shorter overall and disease-free survival.

This clonotype originated in a woman in her fifties or sixties with non-small cell lung cancer. The rearranged segments are TRBV30 and TRBJ2-7, with no D gene named confidently. The sample taken for sequencing was distant non-tumor lung tissue. The sequence in DNA is TGTGCCTGGAGTATAAAGTGTTCCTACGAGCAGTACTTC. The resulting protein is CAWSIKCSYEQYF. Supplemented by the reference TRBV30 and TRBJ2-7 proteins around the CDR3, the complete variable domain is SQTIHQWPATLVQPVGSPLSLECTVEGTSNPNLYWYRQAAGRGLQLLFYSVGIGQISSEVPQNLSASRPQDRQFILSSKKLLLSDSGFYLCAWSIKCSYEQYFGPGTRLTVT.